This T cell receptor (beta chain) was captured in a study of OX40 agonist ivuxolimab in advanced cancers. Study-wide context: Ivuxolimab was a fully human IgG2 agonistic monoclonal antibody targeting the costimulatory receptor OX40 (CD134). Intravenous ivuxolimab was administered to patients every 2 weeks at six dose levels: 0.01, 0.1, 0.3, 1.5, 3 and 10 mg/kg. Among the roughly 52 dose-escalation patients, around 20 had hepatocellular carcinoma, about 15 melanoma, 9 renal cell carcinoma and 9 head and neck cancer. A male proportion of under 85% and a mean age of approximately 61 years, ranging from roughly 23 to 79, were recorded for the dose-escalation cohort. Patients were allowed to have had prior anti-PD-1, anti-PD-L1 or anti-CTLA-4 therapy, and approximately 40% of the dose-escalation patients had previously received checkpoint inhibitors. Partial responses occurred in three dose-escalation patients, of whom one had hepatocellular carcinoma and two had cutaneous melanoma. The purpose of peripheral TCRbeta sequencing was to test whether ivuxolimab changed TCR sequence diversity and led to clonal T-cell expansion. The monotherapy dose-escalation portion (N ≈ 55 patients) of the phase I ivuxolimab trial is reported in the paper. Study-wide conclusions, independent of this receptor: The antigen specificity of the peripheral T cells that underwent clonal expansion was not determined. After ivuxolimab, expanded clones were on average more numerous among CD8+ T cells than among CD4+ T cells. At doses of 0.1 to 3.0 mg/kg, clonal expansion of both CD4+ and CD8+ blood T cells was observed from baseline to week 6. Low levels of normalized T-cell clonal expansion were also seen in some patients who did not respond. In the 0.1-3.0 mg/kg groups, partial responders had among the lowest normalized peripheral clonal expansion, particularly in CD8+ T cells.

Genomic DNA was isolated from the sorted cells so that the TCRbeta CDR3 region could be sequenced. The immunoSEQ Assay was used to sequence the TCRbeta CDR3 regions. TCRdb took over this immuneACCESS table, retaining in-frame rearrangements with V and J assigned. Such tables are incomplete; in checked studies, under half of the missing clones stem from an unresolved V gene, and the remainder is unexplained. The sample table shows approximately 14,000 clones, and roughly 80% are seen once. The ten largest clones capture 30% to 45% of the sample. Here V drops 4 bases and J drops 1 base, and the junction holds 5 bases not matched to any gene. CDR1 and CDR2 are drawn from the germline V gene: SGHRS, YFSETQ. The CDR3 starts with the cysteine, ends with the phenylalanine, and has 16 residues. The retained sequence is limited to the CDR3, 48 bases, with the frame set at the first base. The trial excluded patients who had a history of autoimmune disease or who were on systemic immunosuppression. Peripheral blood for TCR sequencing was collected from all dose cohorts at baseline, on cycle 4 day 1, and on cycle 7 day 1. The samples were drawn from a first-in-human, open-label, multicenter phase I dose-escalation trial of ivuxolimab. Adults with locally advanced or metastatic melanoma, renal cell carcinoma, hepatocellular carcinoma or head and neck squamous cell carcinoma were enrolled in the trial. Before TCR sequencing, CD4+ T cells and CD8+ T cells were sorted from peripheral blood as separate populations.

Remarks on this clone: The specificity of this receptor is unknown. No base quality values were provided; no much bigger clone lies one nucleotide off.

Source: CD4+ or CD8+ T cells sorted from blood, taken in a trial of the OX40 agonist ivuxolimab. The rearranged segments are TRBV5-1 and TRBJ2-2; 9 central bases correspond to TRBD1. The receptor was derived from an adult with an advanced solid tumor such as melanoma, head and neck, liver or kidney cancer. The DNA sequence is given as TGCGCCAGCAGCCCCGGGACAGGGCTGAACACCGGGGAGCTGTTTTTT. Its translation is CASSPGTGLNTGELFF.